Listed below are T cell receptor beta chains from one sample, sequenced in a study of blood T cells in healthy people across ages. Each CDR3 protein is one row after TCRdb ran MiXCR on the 5' RACE reads. The sample carries 1,300,000 or so distinct CDR3 sequences, 59% recorded once. The source material was blood. The receptors here all came from a man between 18 and 35 years old in good health. The conserved cysteine and the conserved F or W are not part of the CDR3 here.

v_call cdr3_aa
TRBV3-1 ASSLGLAGGPEPTDTQY
TRBV28 ASMRGGLYEQY
TRBV29-1 SVEAGTGFDRNEQF
TRBV5-1 ASSFRGFQGTQY
TRBV4-2 ASSLSGTSYTEAF
TRBV15 ATSRVWDRTYGYT
TRBV29-1 SVEEGSYEQY
TRBV7-9 ASSYTQQGYDYGYT
TRBV30 AWDTRGNEQF
TRBV6-5 ASSYSSRGSGMNTQY